This paragraph covers one T cell receptor beta chain sequence. This sample is drawn from a study of blood T cell repertoires in COVID-19. In the study overall: The United States, Italy and Spain supplied acute and convalescent COVID-19 samples.

Only in-frame clones appear in the TCRdb table, and some are missing; sequencing was by immunoSEQ multiplex PCR. The sample has about 160,000 clones; roughly 91% are singletons. The source material was peripheral blood. The receptor was isolated from a woman in her fifties or sixties with acute or convalescent COVID-19.

In DNA, the CDR3 is TGTGCCAGCAGTGAAAGGTCGGGGGGGGCCCGGCATGAGCAGTTCTTC. Translated, it gives CASSERSGGARHEQFF. The gene calls are TRBV25-1 and TRBJ2-1, with TRBD2 identical over 8 bases. The CDR3 has 16 amino acids. The V segment lost 2 bases and the J segment 8 bases; nucleotides outside the gene matches: 11. The germline V gene has CDR1 MGHDK and CDR2 SYGVNS.